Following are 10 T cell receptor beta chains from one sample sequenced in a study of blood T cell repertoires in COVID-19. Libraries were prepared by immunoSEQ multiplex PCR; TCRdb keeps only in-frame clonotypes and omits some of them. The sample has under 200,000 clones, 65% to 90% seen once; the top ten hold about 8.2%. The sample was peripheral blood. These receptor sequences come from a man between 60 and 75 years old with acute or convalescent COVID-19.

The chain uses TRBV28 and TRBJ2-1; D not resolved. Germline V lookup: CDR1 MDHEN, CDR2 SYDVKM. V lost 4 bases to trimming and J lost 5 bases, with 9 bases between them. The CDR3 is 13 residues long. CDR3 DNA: TGTGCCAGCAGTTCCGGTCTGAACAATGAGCAGTTCTTC. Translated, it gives CASSSGLNNEQFF. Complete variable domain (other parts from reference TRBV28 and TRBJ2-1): DVKVTQSSRYLVKRTGEKVFLECVQDMDHENMFWYRQDPGLGLRLIYFSYDVKMKEKGDIPEGYSVSREKKERFSLILESASTNQTSMYLCASSSGLNNEQFFGPGTRLTVL.

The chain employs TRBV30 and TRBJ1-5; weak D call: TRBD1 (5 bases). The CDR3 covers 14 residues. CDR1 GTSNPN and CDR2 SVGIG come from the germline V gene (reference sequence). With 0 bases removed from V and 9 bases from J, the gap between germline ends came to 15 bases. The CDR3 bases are TGTGCCTGGAGTGTACGGGGGGGGAATGTGCCCCAGCATTTT. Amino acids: CAWSVRGGNVPQHF.

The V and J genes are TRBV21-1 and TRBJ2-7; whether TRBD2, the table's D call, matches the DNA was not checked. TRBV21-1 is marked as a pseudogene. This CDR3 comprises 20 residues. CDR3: CASSKGRGSGRSVPWFEQYF. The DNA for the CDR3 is TGTGCCAGCAGCAAAGGACGAGGTAGCGGGAGGTCCGTCCCCTGGTTCGAGCAGTACTTC.

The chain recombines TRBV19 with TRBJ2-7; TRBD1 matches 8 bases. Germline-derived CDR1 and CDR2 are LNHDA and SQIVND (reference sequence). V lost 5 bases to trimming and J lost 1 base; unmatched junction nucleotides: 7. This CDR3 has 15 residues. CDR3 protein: CASSSPGGSSYEQYF. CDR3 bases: TGTGCCAGTAGTTCCCCAGGGGGCTCTTCCTACGAGCAGTACTTC. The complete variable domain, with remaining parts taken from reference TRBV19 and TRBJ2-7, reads DGGITQSPKYLFRKEGQNVTLSCEQNLNHDAMYWYRQDPGQGLRLIYYSQIVNDFQKGDIAEGYSVSREKKESFPLTVTSAQKNPTAFYLCASSSPGGSSYEQYFGPGTRLTVT.

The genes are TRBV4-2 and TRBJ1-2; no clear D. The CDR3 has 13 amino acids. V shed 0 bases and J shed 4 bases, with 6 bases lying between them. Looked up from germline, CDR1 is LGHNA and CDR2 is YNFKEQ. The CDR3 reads CASSQEVSYGYTF. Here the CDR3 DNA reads TGTGCCAGCAGCCAAGAAGTCAGCTATGGCTACACCTTC.

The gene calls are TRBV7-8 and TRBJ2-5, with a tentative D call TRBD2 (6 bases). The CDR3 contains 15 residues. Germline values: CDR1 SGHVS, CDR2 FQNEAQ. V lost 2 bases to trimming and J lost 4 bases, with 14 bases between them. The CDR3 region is CASSLIGGAVETQYF. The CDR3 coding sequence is TGTGCCAGCAGCTTAATTGGCGGGGCGGTAGAGACCCAGTACTTC.

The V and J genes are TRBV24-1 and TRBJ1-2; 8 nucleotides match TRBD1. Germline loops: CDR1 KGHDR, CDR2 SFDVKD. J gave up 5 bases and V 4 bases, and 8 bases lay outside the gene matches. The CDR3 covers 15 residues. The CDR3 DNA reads TGTGCCACCAGTGACCCGACAGGGGCGGAGTATGGCTACACCTTC. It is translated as CATSDPTGAEYGYTF.

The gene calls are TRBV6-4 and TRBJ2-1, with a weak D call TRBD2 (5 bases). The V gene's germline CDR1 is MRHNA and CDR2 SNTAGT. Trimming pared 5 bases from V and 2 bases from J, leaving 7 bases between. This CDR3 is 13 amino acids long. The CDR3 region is CASSPGTYNEQFF. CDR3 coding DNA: TGTGCCAGCAGTCCCGGGACCTACAATGAGCAGTTCTTC.

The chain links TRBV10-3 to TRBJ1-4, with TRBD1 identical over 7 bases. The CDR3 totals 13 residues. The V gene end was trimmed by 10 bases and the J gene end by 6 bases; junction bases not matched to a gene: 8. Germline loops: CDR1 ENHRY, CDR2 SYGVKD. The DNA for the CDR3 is TGTGCCACCAAGACAGGGTCATATGAAAAACTGTTTTTT. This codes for CATKTGSYEKLFF.

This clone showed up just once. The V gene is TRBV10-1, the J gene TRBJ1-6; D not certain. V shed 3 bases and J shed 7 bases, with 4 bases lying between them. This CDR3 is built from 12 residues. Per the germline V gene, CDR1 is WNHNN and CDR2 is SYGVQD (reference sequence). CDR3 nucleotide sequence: TGCGCCAGCAGTGACGGGAATTCACCCCTCCACTTT. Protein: CASSDGNSPLHF.